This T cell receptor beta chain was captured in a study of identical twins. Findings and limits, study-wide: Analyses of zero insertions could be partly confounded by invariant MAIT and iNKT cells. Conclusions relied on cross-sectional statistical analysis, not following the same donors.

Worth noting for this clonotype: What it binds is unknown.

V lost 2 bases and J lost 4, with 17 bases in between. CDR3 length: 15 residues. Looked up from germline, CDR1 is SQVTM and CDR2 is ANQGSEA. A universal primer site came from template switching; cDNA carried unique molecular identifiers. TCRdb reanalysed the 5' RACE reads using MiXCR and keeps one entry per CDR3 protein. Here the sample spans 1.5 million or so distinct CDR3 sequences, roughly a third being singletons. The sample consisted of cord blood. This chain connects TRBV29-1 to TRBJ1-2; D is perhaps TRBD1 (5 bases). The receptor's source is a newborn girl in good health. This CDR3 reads CSVEQLNQRGYGYTF. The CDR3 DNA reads TGCAGCGTTGAACAGCTGAACCAAAGGGGCTATGGCTACACCTTC. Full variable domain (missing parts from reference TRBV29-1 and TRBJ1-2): SAVISQKPSRDICQRGTSLTIQCQVDSQVTMMFWYRQQPGQSLTLIATANQGSEATYESGFVIDKFPISRPNLTFSTLTVSNMSPEDSSIYLCSVEQLNQRGYGYTFGSGTRLTVV.